The 26 T cell receptor beta chains below were found in one sample sequenced in a study of T cells in Graves' hyperthyroidism and ophthalmopathy. Amplification of TCR beta CDR3 regions used RNA as the template. In the first-round RT-PCR of the TCR CDR3, the HTBI primer set was used. MiXCR, run by TCRdb on the multiplex PCR reads, gives a single entry per CDR3 protein. The sample holds hundreds of thousands of distinct CDR3 sequences; about 20% are singletons and the top ten take under 65%. Sequencing input: blood. These receptors originate from a young man with Graves' ophthalmopathy.

This clonotype was picked up a small number of times. The CDR3 is CASSLWVRVTYNEQFF. DNA for the CDR3: TGTGCCAGCAGCTTATGGGTTCGGGTTACCTACAATGAGCAGTTCTTC. The J gene is TRBJ2-1, the V gene TRBV5-6; D remains ambiguous. The V and J ends lost 2 bases and 2 bases respectively, with 14 bases between them. Germline CDR1 SGHDT, CDR2 YYEEEE. The CDR3 is made up of 16 amino acids.

The chain carries TRBV30 and TRBJ1-5; tentative D call: TRBD1 (5 bases). The V end was cut by 2 bases, the J end by 9 bases, with 14 bases between. Germline V lookup: CDR1 GTSNPN, CDR2 SVGIG (reference sequence). The length of the CDR3 is 13 residues. The DNA of the CDR3 is TGTGCCTGGAGTCGGGGGAATCAGGGGCCCCAGCATTTT. It is translated as CAWSRGNQGPQHF.

The chain uses TRBV28 and TRBJ2-1; D is unclear. CDR3 length: 12 residues. Trimming removed 1 base from V and 10 bases from J, with 8 bases in between. Germline V gives CDR1 MDHEN, CDR2 SYDVKM. CDR3 DNA: TGTGCCAGCAGTTTATCCCCCAGGGAGCAGTTCTTC. As protein: CASSLSPREQFF.

A note on this clonotype: Relative to the germline gene, one junction end is altered; a read error may explain this. The V call is TRBV20-1, the J call TRBJ2-1; 10 nucleotides align to TRBD2. The germline gives CDR1 DFQATT, CDR2 SNEGSKA (reference sequence). This CDR3 is 15 amino acids long. CDR3 in amino acids: CSALSGTSVYDEQLF. CDR3 bases: TGCAGTGCTCTGTCCGGGACTAGCGTTTACGATGAGCAGCTCTTC.

This clonotype was counted ten times or more. The chain links TRBV20-1 to TRBJ2-7, with D perhaps TRBD1 (5 bases). CDR3 size: 11 residues. Deletions cut 5 bases from V and 6 bases from J, with 11 bases between. The germline CDR1 and CDR2 sequences are DFQATT and SNEGSKA (reference sequence). The DNA of the CDR3 is TGCAGTGCTCTCAGGGTTCGCGAGCAGTACTTC. This translates into CSALRVREQYF.

This chain's CDR3 is CASSLRDLKYEQYF. In DNA form, the CDR3 reads TGTGCCAGCAGCCTTCGGGACTTGAAGTACGAGCAGTACTTC. The gene calls are TRBV12-3 or TRBV12-4 and TRBJ2-7; D is perhaps TRBD2 (6 bases). The CDR3 runs to 14 residues. V was pared by 6 bases and J by 4 bases, with 16 bases between.

This clonotype appeared a few times. CDR3 in DNA: TGTGCCGCAGGTTCGCTCCTCTATGGCTACACCTTC. It is translated as CAAGSLLYGYTF. The chain recombines TRBV6-1 with TRBJ1-2; unclear D gene. The CDR3 length is 12 residues. Germline values: CDR1 MNHNS, CDR2 SASEGT. The V end lost 11 bases, the J end lost 4 bases, and 14 bases lay between the germline ends.

J is TRBJ2-7 and V is TRBV5-4; D unresolved. This CDR3 has 12 amino acids. The V gene lost 1 base and the J gene lost 6 bases, with 8 bases spanning the gap. The germline gives CDR1 SGHNT, CDR2 YYREEE (reference sequence). This CDR3 reads CASSLSSVEQYF. The CDR3 nucleotides are TGTGCCAGCAGCTTGTCCTCCGTCGAGCAGTACTTC.

This clonotype was detected ten times or more. The rearrangement joins TRBV13 to TRBJ2-7, with unresolved D. V lost 5 bases and J 3 bases, leaving 8 bases between the germline ends. The germline CDR1 and CDR2 sequences are PRHDT and FYEKMQ (reference sequence). CDR3 size: 12 residues. DNA for the CDR3: TGTGCCAGCAGCCCATACAACTACGAGCAGTACTTC. This sequence encodes CASSPYNYEQYF.

The chain couples TRBV27 to TRBJ2-1, with D uncertain. Trimming left V 5 bases short and J 3 bases short, with 14 bases between. The CDR3 covers 15 residues. CDR1 is MNHEY, CDR2 SMNVEV, per germline (reference sequence). The CDR3 nucleotides read TGTGCCAGCAGTCCCCGGGCAGGATACTACAATGAGCAGTTCTTC. Its protein product is CASSPRAGYYNEQFF.

This chain joins TRBV28 and TRBJ2-1, with TRBD2 matching 9 bases. Germline V CDR1 and CDR2: MDHEN, SYDVKM. V gave up 7 bases and J gave up 1 base; unmatched junction bases: 2. The CDR3 has 14 amino acids. CDR3 sequence reads: CASTLAGSYNEQFF. CDR3 nucleotide sequence: TGTGCCAGCACCCTAGCGGGGTCCTACAATGAGCAGTTCTTC.

This clonotype was seen ten or more times. The chain employs TRBV11-2 and TRBJ2-3; D gene unclear. With 0 bases removed from V and 1 base from J, the gap between germline ends came to 11 bases. This CDR3 comprises 16 residues. Germline lookup yields CDR1 SGHAT and CDR2 FQNNGV. The CDR3 region has the DNA TGTGCCAGCAGCTTAGAAGTTTTCTTACGCACAGATACGCAGTATTTT. Protein sequence: CASSLEVFLRTDTQYF. The full variable domain, with the rest looked up from reference TRBV11-2 and TRBJ2-3, is EAGVAQSPRYKIIEKRQSVAFWCNPISGHATLYWYQQILGQGPKLLIQFQNNGVVDDSQLPKDRFSAERLKGVDSTLKIQPAKLEDSAVYLCASSLEVFLRTDTQYFGPGTRLTVL.

This clonotype came up a few times. The CDR3 loop is CASSQGGSNEQFF. The CDR3 DNA reads as TGTGCCAGCAGCCAGGGTGGGAGCAATGAGCAGTTCTTC. The V gene is TRBV11-2, the J gene TRBJ2-1; D may be TRBD1 or TRBD2 (5 bases each). The CDR3 totals 13 residues. CDR1 SGHAT and CDR2 FQNNGV come from the germline V gene. Between the trimmed V and J ends, which lost 5 bases and 6 bases, there was a span of 11 bases.

This clonotype was found a few times. V usage is TRBV10-3 and J usage is TRBJ2-7; 9 nucleotides line up with TRBD1. Trimming at V came to 11 bases and at J to 4 bases, leaving 15 bases not matched to a gene. Germline V gene data show CDR1 as ENHRY and CDR2 as SYGVKD. The CDR3 sequence is 15 residues long. CDR3 nucleotide sequence: TGTGCCCCCAACCGGTCCGGGACAGGGAGTTACGAGCAGTACTTC. Translating gives CAPNRSGTGSYEQYF.

This clonotype was seen a handful of times. The chain links TRBV6-5 to TRBJ2-7; unclear D gene. V dropped 2 bases and J dropped 3 bases, with 11 bases sitting between them. The CDR3 loop spans 14 amino acids. CDR1 and CDR2 (germline): MNHEY, SVGAGI. CDR3: CASSYGMSLYEQYF. The DNA of the CDR3 is TGTGCCAGCAGTTACGGGATGAGCCTCTACGAGCAGTACTTC.

The J gene is TRBJ2-2, the V gene TRBV19; TRBD2 aligns across 7 bases. This CDR3 has 16 residues. Per germline, CDR1 LNHDA and CDR2 SQIVND (reference sequence). V was pared by 5 bases and J by 4 bases, with 10 bases of the junction left unmatched. The chain's CDR3 is CASSLPRVAGTGELFF. The CDR3 DNA reads as TGTGCCAGTAGTTTACCCAGGGTAGCGGGCACCGGGGAGCTGTTTTTT.

On this clonotype: Being one base from a much bigger clone, this may be a read error. The V call is TRBV11-3, the J call TRBJ2-3; no definite D call. The DNA end lines up better with TRBJ1-5; the J call may be wrong. The CDR3 covers 15 residues. CDR1 and CDR2 from the germline V gene are SGHNT and YENEEA. The CDR3 bases are TGTGCCAGCACTAAAAAGAAGGGAAGCACAGATACGCAGCATTTT. Encoded protein: CASTKKKGSTDTQHF.

V gene TRBV6-1 combines with J gene TRBJ2-7; 11 positions match TRBD2. The germline V gene has CDR1 MNHNS and CDR2 SASEGT. This CDR3 has 14 residues. V shed 6 bases and J 3 bases; nucleotides not matched to a gene: 4. As DNA, the CDR3 is TGTGCCAGCAGAGGGACTAGCGGCGTCTACGAGCAGTACTTC. It specifies CASRGTSGVYEQYF.

The chain has TRBV7-9 and TRBJ2-7, with 9 positions matching TRBD2. V lost 5 bases, J lost 5 bases, and 10 bases stayed unmatched. The CDR3 runs 15 residues. Germline V gene lookup returns CDR1 SEHNR and CDR2 FQNEAQ (reference sequence). CDR3: CASSRAGGVGNEQYF. Written as DNA, the CDR3 is TGTGCCAGCAGCCGAGCGGGAGGAGTGGGTAACGAGCAGTACTTC.

This clonotype was found a few times. The chain has TRBV4-1 and TRBJ2-1, with TRBD2 matching 9 bases. With V trimmed by 1 base and J by 9 bases, 13 bases remained unmatched. Per germline, CDR1 MGHRA and CDR2 YSYEKL. CDR3 length: 17 residues. The CDR3 loop is CASSQVSLAGAAREQFF. Written as DNA, the CDR3 is TGCGCCAGCAGCCAAGTCTCATTAGCGGGAGCGGCGCGTGAGCAGTTCTTC.

This clonotype was seen only a few times. The chain carries TRBV29-1 and TRBJ2-7; 9 positions match TRBD2. Germline V gene lookup returns CDR1 SQVTM and CDR2 ANQGSEA. CDR3 length: 15 amino acids. V lost 6 bases and J lost 4; bases outside the gene matches: 13. CDR3 residues: CSVGQQREVSYEQYF. The CDR3 DNA sequence: TGCAGCGTGGGGCAACAGCGGGAGGTTTCGTACGAGCAGTACTTC.

The chain couples TRBV3-1 to TRBJ2-7, with a weak D call TRBD2 (5 bases). The CDR3 has 13 residues. The V end was cut by 2 bases, the J end by 4 bases, with 9 bases between. CDR1 is LGHDT, CDR2 YNNKEL, per germline (reference sequence). This chain's CDR3 is CASSQQRIYEQYF. CDR3 in DNA: TGTGCCAGCAGCCAACAGCGGATTTACGAGCAGTACTTC.

In its sample, this clonotype was seen a few times. V gene TRBV7-9 combines with J gene TRBJ2-3; 9 bases map to TRBD2. The trim removed 1 base at V and 6 bases at J, leaving 5 bases unmatched. The germline V gene has CDR1 SEHNR and CDR2 FQNEAQ (reference sequence). The CDR3 is made up of 15 amino acids. The CDR3 sequence: CASSLGIAGADTQYF. The CDR3 DNA follows: TGTGCCAGCAGCTTAGGGATAGCGGGAGCGGATACGCAGTATTTT. The full variable domain, with the rest looked up from reference TRBV7-9 and TRBJ2-3, is DTGVSQNPRHKITKRGQNVTFRCDPISEHNRLYWYRQTLGQGPEFLTYFQNEAQLEKSRLLSDRFSAERPKGSFSTLEIQRTEQGDSAMYLCASSLGIAGADTQYFGPGTRLTVL.

This clonotype occurred a few times. One end of the junction fails to match germline, which may point to a read error. J is TRBJ2-5 and V is TRBV20-1; D gene ambiguous. Germline V gene sequence: CDR1 DFQATT, CDR2 SNEGSKA (reference sequence). The CDR3 is 15 amino acids. The CDR3 is CSARVAEHPQETRYF. As DNA, the CDR3 is TGCAGTGCTAGAGTGGCGGAACACCCCCAAGAGACCCGGTACTTC.

This chain joins TRBV5-5 and TRBJ2-7; D remains ambiguous. The CDR3 totals 12 residues. V lost 2 bases, J lost 6 bases, and 9 bases lay in between. Germline V gene data show CDR1 as SGHKS and CDR2 as YYEKEE (reference sequence). The CDR3 bases are TGTGCCAGCAGCTTCCCAGCATCCGAGCAGTACTTC. Translating it yields CASSFPASEQYF.

The J gene is TRBJ2-1, the V gene TRBV29-1; D is unresolved. V was cut by 4 bases and J by 7 bases, with 17 bases left in between. Germline lookup yields CDR1 SQVTM and CDR2 ANQGSEA. The CDR3 runs to 14 residues. CDR3 in amino acids: CSVGGLDGNNEQFF. CDR3 DNA sequence: TGCAGCGTTGGAGGATTAGACGGCAATAATGAGCAGTTCTTC.